These 23 T cell receptor beta chains were sequenced from one sample in a study of shared clonotypes between healthy human individuals. Profiling relied on immunoSEQ multiplex PCR, and the TCRdb table lists in-frame clones only, not all of them. Of around 560,000 clones listed, approximately 96% are singletons. CD8 cells regarded as naive lacked CD45RO, were positively chosen for CCR7, and omitted terminally differentiated effector memory CD45RA+ cells. Sample: naive CD8+ T cells sorted from blood. The receptors stem from a woman aged 30 to 39 in good health.

This sequence joins TRBV9 and TRBJ1-2, with TRBD1 identical over 7 bases. Trimming at V came to 1 base and at J to 4 bases, leaving 10 bases not matched to a gene. This CDR3 has 16 residues. Germline V gene sequence: CDR1 SGDLS, CDR2 YYNGEE. The CDR3 DNA sequence: TGTGCCAGCAGCGTATTAGGTAGCGACAGGGTCTATGGCTACACCTTC. It translates to CASSVLGSDRVYGYTF.

This clone was found once. V gene TRBV10-3 combines with J gene TRBJ2-7; the D gene is possibly TRBD1 (7 bases). This CDR3 is 15 amino acids long. V dropped 7 bases and J dropped 0 bases, with 16 bases sitting between them. Germline CDR1 and CDR2: ENHRY and SYGVKD. CDR3 sequence (DNA): TGTGCCATCATGGCCGACAGGGAGGCCTCCTACGAGCAGTACTTC. Translating gives CAIMADREASYEQYF.

This chain links TRBV28 with TRBJ2-5, with 12 bases identical to TRBD2. The DNA end is more similar to TRBJ2-7, so the J call may be wrong. The CDR3 runs to 13 residues. Germline V gene data show CDR1 as MDHEN and CDR2 as SYDVKM. The CDR3: CASSSGRASEQYF. The CDR3 coding sequence is TGTGCCAGTTCTAGCGGGAGGGCCTCCGAGCAGTACTTC.

V usage is TRBV5-4 and J usage is TRBJ1-4; D is unclear. Trimming stripped 0 bases from V and 8 bases from J, with 11 bases between. The CDR3 covers 14 residues. Germline lookup yields CDR1 SGHNT and CDR2 YYREEE (reference sequence). The DNA of the CDR3 is TGTGCCAGCAGCTTGGTTGGCATCGGAGAAAAACTGTTTTTT. Residues: CASSLVGIGEKLFF.

The V call is TRBV7-9, the J call TRBJ2-7; TRBD1 is a possible D gene (6 bases). Trimming left V 5 bases short and J 3 bases short, with 14 bases between. The CDR3 sequence is 14 residues long. CDR1 is SEHNR, CDR2 FQNEAQ, per germline (reference sequence). CDR3 loop: CASSGRDKGYEQYF. The CDR3 nucleotides are TGTGCCAGCAGCGGCCGGGACAAGGGCTACGAGCAGTACTTC.

The rearrangement links TRBV28 to TRBJ1-2, with D maybe TRBD1 (6 bases). The CDR3 spans 15 residues. Germline assignment: CDR1 MDHEN and CDR2 SYDVKM. Trimming took 2 bases from V and 0 from J, leaving 10 bases between them. CDR3 in DNA: TGTGCCAGCAGTTTAAGGGACAAGACTAACTATGGCTACACCTTC. The encoded protein is CASSLRDKTNYGYTF.

The rearrangement joins TRBV2 to TRBJ2-7; TRBD2 aligns across 7 bases. CDR1 is SNHLY, CDR2 FYNNEI, per germline. The V and J ends lost 7 bases and 4 bases, in that order; junction bases with no gene match: 16. CDR3 length: 16 residues. The CDR3 bases are TGTGCCAGCACGGGGGGTGATGGTAGCGTGGGTTACGAGCAGTACTTC. It translates to CASTGGDGSVGYEQYF.

The CDR3 reads CASSLASRYEQYF. The DNA for the CDR3 is TGTGCCAGCAGCTTGGCGTCACGCTACGAGCAGTACTTC. V and J are TRBV5-6 and TRBJ2-7; D gene unclear. V was trimmed by 0 bases and J by 3 bases, leaving 7 bases between them. This CDR3 contains 13 residues. Germline CDR1 reads SGHDT; CDR2 reads YYEEEE.

The V gene is TRBV15, the J gene TRBJ2-2; no definite D call. This CDR3 has 15 residues. Germline V gene lookup returns CDR1 LNHNV and CDR2 YYDKDF (reference sequence). Deletions cut 5 bases from V and 2 bases from J, with 12 bases between. The CDR3 sequence: CATSGIWQNTGELFF. The CDR3 bases are TGTGCCACCAGCGGGATCTGGCAAAACACCGGGGAGCTGTTTTTT.

About this clone: The same CDR3 also results from other DNA sequences found in this sample. The CDR3 sequence is CASSFGRGTDTQYF. DNA for the CDR3: TGTGCCAGCAGCTTCGGACGGGGCACAGATACGCAGTATTTT. The chain is built from TRBV13 and TRBJ2-3, with D unresolved. Trimming took off 3 bases at V and 1 base at J, with 8 bases between the two ends. The germline V gene encodes CDR1 PRHDT and CDR2 FYEKMQ (reference sequence). There are 14 residues in the CDR3.

The chain couples TRBV29-1 to TRBJ1-1, with D maybe TRBD1 (6 bases). Germline V gives CDR1 SQVTM, CDR2 ANQGSEA. This CDR3 has 13 amino acids. Between the trimmed V and J ends, which lost 3 bases and 5 bases, there was a span of 13 bases. CDR3 amino acids: CSVDTGFRTEAFF. CDR3 in DNA: TGCAGCGTTGATACAGGGTTTCGAACTGAAGCTTTCTTT.

This rearrangement joins TRBV9 to TRBJ2-7, with 7 bases matching TRBD1. This CDR3 is 15 amino acids long. The germline gives CDR1 SGDLS, CDR2 YYNGEE. V was clipped by 2 bases and J by 4 bases; unmatched bases: 9. The CDR3 sequence is CASSVTGTEDYEQYF. CDR3 bases: TGTGCCAGCAGCGTGACCGGGACAGAAGATTACGAGCAGTACTTC.

With regard to this clone: At the DNA level, this CDR3 is encoded by other sequences in the same sample as well. This chain connects TRBV11-2 to TRBJ2-7, with 10 bases matching TRBD1. Unmatched junction bases numbered 1, after V lost 4 bases and J lost 1 base. The CDR3 totals 14 residues. CDR1 and CDR2 from the germline V gene are SGHAT and FQNNGV. The CDR3: CASSWDRGSYEQYF. CDR3 nucleotides: TGTGCCAGCAGCTGGGACAGGGGATCCTACGAGCAGTACTTC.

V usage is TRBV9 and J usage is TRBJ2-2; D is undetermined. CDR1 is SGDLS and CDR2 is YYNGEE in the germline V gene. This CDR3 is built from 14 residues. Trimming removed 2 bases from V and 0 bases from J, with 5 bases in between. The CDR3 DNA sequence: TGTGCCAGCAGCGTGTTCGCGAACACCGGGGAGCTGTTTTTT. Translated, it gives CASSVFANTGELFF.

DNA of the CDR3: TGTGCCAGTATTACAGGAGGGTCCTACAATGAGCAGTTCTTC. It translates to CASITGGSYNEQFF. The rearrangement joins TRBV28 to TRBJ2-1; D might be TRBD2 (6 bases). V was clipped by 9 bases and J by 1 base, with 13 bases between them. The length of the CDR3 is 14 residues. CDR1 is MDHEN and CDR2 is SYDVKM in the germline V gene.

The rearrangement links TRBV28 to TRBJ1-3, with D possibly being TRBD1 (6 bases). The germline V gene has CDR1 MDHEN and CDR2 SYDVKM. The CDR3 runs to 16 residues. V shed 1 base and J shed 4 bases, with 14 bases lying between them. For the CDR3, the DNA is TGTGCCAGCAGTTTATTGCGGGGGGGGCTAGGAAACACCATATATTTT. This sequence encodes CASSLLRGGLGNTIYF.

V gene TRBV27 combines with J gene TRBJ1-4; no firm D call. Looked up from germline, CDR1 is MNHEY and CDR2 is SMNVEV (reference sequence). Deletions cut 6 bases from V and 6 bases from J, with 8 bases between. This CDR3 spans 12 amino acids. The CDR3 DNA reads as TGTGCCAGCAGAGCCTGGGATGAAAAACTGTTTTTT. It encodes CASRAWDEKLFF.

V and J are TRBV15 and TRBJ1-5; D is undetermined. The CDR3 runs to 17 residues. V dropped 4 bases and J dropped 7 bases, with 23 bases sitting between them. Germline V CDR1 and CDR2: LNHNV, YYDKDF (reference sequence). CDR3 sequence reads: CATSTLEDRDFGQPQHF. CDR3 DNA: TGTGCCACCAGCACACTAGAGGACCGAGACTTTGGGCAGCCCCAGCATTTT.

V is TRBV5-4 and J is TRBJ2-7; D is unclear. Trimming cost V 0 bases and J 0 bases, with 7 bases left between them. The germline V gene has CDR1 SGHNT and CDR2 YYREEE (reference sequence). This CDR3 has 14 residues. The chain's CDR3 is CASSLALASYEQYF. Here the CDR3 DNA reads TGTGCCAGCAGCTTGGCCTTAGCCTCCTACGAGCAGTACTTC.

This clone was seen a single time. The chain links TRBV29-1 to TRBJ2-3; D remains unclear. The CDR3 has 11 residues. Germline V lookup: CDR1 SQVTM, CDR2 ANQGSEA. Trimming pared 6 bases from V and 1 base from J, leaving 5 bases between. CDR3 sequence reads: CSVAGTDTQYF. The CDR3 coding sequence is TGCAGCGTCGCAGGCACAGATACGCAGTATTTT.

The chain couples TRBV28 to TRBJ2-7; TRBD1 matches 8 bases. Germline V CDR1 and CDR2: MDHEN, SYDVKM. This CDR3 region has 13 residues. V was pared by 2 bases and J by 3 bases, with 0 bases of the junction left unmatched. Here the CDR3 reads CASSLGTGYEQYF. The DNA for the CDR3 is TGTGCCAGCAGTTTAGGGACAGGCTACGAGCAGTACTTC. Combining the CDR3 with reference TRBV28 and TRBJ2-7 gives the whole variable domain DVKVTQSSRYLVKRTGEKVFLECVQDMDHENMFWYRQDPGLGLRLIYFSYDVKMKEKGDIPEGYSVSREKKERFSLILESASTNQTSMYLCASSLGTGYEQYFGPGTRLTVT.

V is TRBV5-1 and J is TRBJ1-1; a possible D gene is TRBD1 (6 bases). This CDR3 is built from 17 residues. Germline V gene data show CDR1 as SGHRS and CDR2 as YFSETQ. V was cut by 5 bases and J by 5 bases, with 25 bases left in between. CDR3 in DNA: TGCGCCAGCAGTATGGGACTGGGGGCAGAAGACGAAACTGAAGCTTTCTTT. This gives the protein CASSMGLGAEDETEAFF.

The V and J genes are TRBV6-6 and TRBJ2-5, with TRBD2 identical over 11 bases. TRBJ2-7 matches the DNA end more closely, so the J call is doubtful. The CDR3 length is 15 residues. CDR1 and CDR2 (germline): MNHNY, SVGAGI (reference sequence). The CDR3 protein is CASSYSGTSGYEQYF. In DNA form, the CDR3 reads TGTGCCAGCAGTTACTCAGGGACTAGCGGCTACGAGCAGTACTTC.